Listed below are T cell receptor beta chains from one sample, sequenced in a study of blood T cells in healthy people across ages. TCRdb reprocessed the 5' RACE reads with MiXCR, giving one entry per CDR3 protein. Found here are nearly 800,000 distinct CDR3 sequences, around 50% of them singletons; the top ten hold roughly 26%. The sample comprised blood. The receptor source for this set is a man aged 40-49 years in good health. Both conserved end residues are part of each CDR3. D genes are given only for firm matches. The size field is filled for only some rows; it gives once, few, many or a size class.

few TRBJ2-7 TRBV20-1 TRBD2 TGCAGTGCGCCCGAAGCGGGAGGGAGGTACGAGCAGTACTTC CSAPEAGGRYEQYF
few TRBJ2-3 TRBV28 TRBD2 TGTGCCAGCAGTCCCATAGCGGGGGGCCGGGATACGCAGTATTTT CASSPIAGGRDTQYF
NA TRBJ2-5 TRBV20-1 TRBD2 TGCAGTGCTAGAGATTCAAGCGGGGGGCACCAAGAGACCCAGTACTTC CSARDSSGGHQETQYF
NA TRBJ1-2 TRBV12-3/TRBV12-4 NA TGTGCCAGCAGGCCAACAGGGCTGGGCGCTAACTATGGCTACACCTTC CASRPTGLGANYGYTF
NA TRBJ1-1 TRBV12-3/TRBV12-4 NA TGTGCCAGCAGTTTAGCGGGGGCAGGCACTGAAGCTTTCTTT CASSLAGAGTEAFF
NA TRBJ1-2 TRBV28 NA TGTGCCAGCAGTTCATCTGGACACTCCTATGGCTACACCTTC CASSSSGHSYGYTF
NA TRBJ2-3 TRBV29-1 TRBD2 TGCAGCGTTGCCACCGGGACTAGCGGAGGAACAGATACGCAGTATTTT CSVATGTSGGTDTQYF
NA TRBJ2-1 TRBV11-3 TRBD2 TGTGCCAGCAGCTTCGAGACTAGCGGGAACAATGAGCAGTTCTTC CASSFETSGNNEQFF
once TRBJ2-5 TRBV10-3 NA TGTGCCATCGGAGGGCGGCGGGAGACCCAGTACTTC CAIGGRRETQYF
few TRBJ1-4 TRBV29-1 TRBD1 TGCAGCGTTGATGGGACAGGCTTGGGGGAAAAACTGTTTTTT CSVDGTGLGEKLFF
NA TRBJ2-1 TRBV29-1 TRBD2 TGCAGCGCGGGACTAGCGGGATCCAAGGAGCAGTTCTTC CSAGLAGSKEQFF
NA TRBJ2-5 TRBV12-3/TRBV12-4 NA TGTGCCAGCAGTACCGCAGGACAGATAGTACAAGAGACCCAGTACTTC CASSTAGQIVQETQYF
few TRBJ1-2 TRBV4-1 NA TGCGCCAGCAGCCACGGACAGTCTGGCTACACCTTC CASSHGQSGYTF
NA TRBJ2-1 TRBV7-8 TRBD2 TGTGCCAGCAGCACGGGGATCGGACTAGCGGGCTACAATGAGCAGTTCTTC CASSTGIGLAGYNEQFF
NA TRBJ2-1 TRBV6-5 TRBD2 TGTGCCAGCAGTTTGATGCGGGGGATTCTGAATGAGCAGTTCTTC CASSLMRGILNEQFF
NA TRBJ1-5 TRBV7-9 TRBD1 TGTGCCAGCAGCCCTGGGACAGGGGTGAGCAATCAGCCCCAGCATTTT CASSPGTGVSNQPQHF
NA TRBJ1-6 TRBV20-1 NA TGCAGTGCTAGGGACTCGAGCTCCTATAATTCACCCCTCCACTTT CSARDSSSYNSPLHF
NA TRBJ2-7 TRBV29-1 NA TGCAGCGCCGCCCCGACAGGTTCCTACGAGCAGTACTTC CSAAPTGSYEQYF
NA TRBJ2-3 TRBV10-2 NA TGCGCCAGCAGTGGGGACACAGGGCTCCTATTGACAGATACGCAGTATTTT CASSGDTGLLLTDTQYF
NA TRBJ2-7 TRBV4-3 TRBD2 TGCGCCAGCAGCCTGGAGGTAGCGGGCGTCTACGAGCAGTACTTC CASSLEVAGVYEQYF
NA TRBJ2-5 TRBV28 NA TGTGCCAGCAGTCCCGCCGGGACTGGGGAGACCCAGTACTTC CASSPAGTGETQYF
NA TRBJ2-5 TRBV20-1 NA TGCAGTGAGGCCGGAGAGACCCAGTACTTC CSEAGETQYF
NA TRBJ2-1 TRBV6-5 TRBD1 TGTGCCAGCAGTTACCGTGGAGGGACAGGATCCTACAATGAGCAGTTCTTC CASSYRGGTGSYNEQFF
NA TRBJ2-3 TRBV20-1 TRBD2 TGCAGTGCTAATTCTCGAGCGGGGGATAGCACAGATACGCAGTATTTT CSANSRAGDSTDTQYF
NA TRBJ1-6 TRBV9 TRBD1 TGTGCCAGCAGCGCCGACAGGGCGGATTCACCCCTCCACTTT CASSADRADSPLHF
many TRBJ1-1 TRBV20-1 NA TGCAGTGCTAGACGGGACACTGAAGCTTTCTTT CSARRDTEAFF
NA TRBJ1-6 TRBV7-9 TRBD1 TGTGCCAGCAGCTCAACCGGGACAGGGGCTTTGCTCTATAATTCACCCCTCCACTTT CASSSTGTGALLYNSPLHF
NA TRBJ2-5 TRBV10-3 TRBD1 TGTGCCATCGGTGACCGAGGACAGGGGGCCCGTTTAGATGGGGAGACCCAGTACTTC CAIGDRGQGARLDGETQYF
few TRBJ1-2 TRBV20-1 TRBD1 TGCAGTGCGACCCGACAGGGTAAGGAGTACGGCTACACCTTC CSATRQGKEYGYTF
NA TRBJ2-1 TRBV29-1 NA TGCAGCGTGGTTAGTGCGGGCTTTGGACAGTTCTTC CSVVSAGFGQFF
NA TRBJ2-7 TRBV29-1 NA TGCAGCGGGGGACTCGACTACGAGCAGTACTTC CSGGLDYEQYF
NA TRBJ2-3 TRBV11-1 NA TGTGCCAGCAGCTCCCGCCCCCAGCGAGGATCCTCAGATACGCAGTATTTT CASSSRPQRGSSDTQYF
NA TRBJ1-2 TRBV7-2 NA TGTGCCAGCAGCTTAGCTAATCCTAACTATGGCTACACCTTC CASSLANPNYGYTF
NA TRBJ2-7 TRBV14 TRBD2 TGTGCCAGCAGCCGCACTAGCGGGATATACGAGCAGTACTTC CASSRTSGIYEQYF
few TRBJ2-7 TRBV4-2 NA TGTGCCAGCAGCCAAGAAACCCGTAGGGGGGCCGGTAGGTCTTACGAGCAGTACTTC CASSQETRRGAGRSYEQYF
few TRBJ2-1 TRBV7-2 NA TGTGCCAGCAGCTTACCCGTGAGTGGGCACAATGAGCAGTTCTTC CASSLPVSGHNEQFF
once TRBJ2-1 TRBV29-1 TRBD2 TGCAGCGGGGGGAGGGCCGGTGAGCAGTTCTTC CSGGRAGEQFF